These T cell receptor beta chains were read from a single sample in a study of blood T cell repertoires in COVID-19. Profiled with immunoSEQ multiplex PCR; TCRdb holds only in-frame clones, not every one. This sample has about 190,000 clones, with roughly 81% found just once. The sample consisted of peripheral blood. All receptors come from a woman between 70 and 85 years old with active or convalescent COVID-19. CDR3s include the opening cysteine and the closing phenylalanine or tryptophan.

TRBJ2-1 | TRBV19 | CASSTQGQGANNEQFF
TRBJ2-1 | TRBV11-3 | CASSSGTGGNEQFF
TRBJ2-3 | TRBV5-1 | CASSLRTPSTDTQYF
TRBJ2-1 | TRBV10-1 | CASSEEQGNEQFF
TRBJ2-7 | TRBV3-1/TRBV3-2 | CASSQGRTSSYEQYF
TRBJ2-3 | TRBV27 | CASRKQGADTQYF
TRBJ1-3 | TRBV5-1 | CASSLPDSGNTIYF
TRBJ2-7 | TRBV5-6 | CASSPKPGSYEQYF
TRBJ2-7 | TRBV6-2/TRBV6-3 | CASSTWRTGTSLRQYF
TRBJ2-7 | TRBV5-1 | CASSLAVSFEQYF
TRBJ2-3 | TRBV5-1 | CASSLEQATDTQYF
TRBJ2-7 | TRBV6-6 | CASMGSGARGEQYF
TRBJ2-3 | TRBV6-5 | CASRSAGTGDTQYF
TRBJ1-2 | TRBV5-1 | CASTVSSAERSDYGYTF
TRBJ1-2 | TRBV9 | CASAQGRGDYGYTF
TRBJ1-2 | TRBV6-5 | CASSNPGRGYGYTF
TRBJ2-4 | TRBV4-2 | CASSQSRGRIGEDIQYF
TRBJ2-1 | TRBV5-1 | CASSRTGDGNEQFF
TRBJ2-7 | TRBV28 | CASSLQGLSYEQYF
TRBJ2-1 | TRBV7-2 | CASSPLRGYSYNEQFF
TRBJ2-5 | TRBV21-1 | CASSKGQGGETQYF
TRBJ1-4 | TRBV18 | CASSPPSKEKLFF
TRBJ1-1 | TRBV28 | CASSTGYTEAFF
TRBJ2-2 | TRBV7-6 | CASSTFEGGELFF
TRBJ2-1 | TRBV7-9 | CASSFGGGQFF
TRBJ2-3 | TRBV11-3 | CASSLGRTDTQYF
TRBJ1-1 | TRBV6-2/TRBV6-3 | CASSYGQGVTEAFF
TRBJ1-1 | TRBV5-1 | CASSSKGGDTEAFF
TRBJ2-1 | TRBV3-1/TRBV3-2 | CASSRPGERDYSSYNEQFF
TRBJ2-3 | TRBV5-1 | CASSSQAGGGVDTQYF
TRBJ2-2 | TRBV19 | CASRPSGGTGELFF
TRBJ1-5 | TRBV6-2/TRBV6-3 | CASSYSIRDIVSNQPQHF
TRBJ2-1 | TRBV6-5 | CASSSKPGLATHEQFF
TRBJ2-6 | TRBV28 | CATGTGGTGANVLTF
TRBJ1-4 | TRBV2 | CASSGARDREEKLFF
TRBJ1-5 | TRBV19 | CASSTGTNSNQPQHF
TRBJ1-1 | TRBV5-1 | CASSLRYSGVPEAFF
TRBJ2-7 | TRBV5-5 | CASSLAEAGGPYEQYF
TRBJ2-7 | TRBV6-5 | CASSYSGSLSSYEQYF
TRBJ2-7 | TRBV5-1 | CASSLASTIYEQYF
TRBJ2-7 | TRBV7-8 | CASSLSRTSGTLQYF
TRBJ2-1 | TRBV25-1 | CASSEPGTGGVEQFF
TRBJ1-5 | TRBV2 | CASGSGPVMDQPQHF
TRBJ2-1 | TRBV3-1/TRBV3-2 | CASSQRYNEQFF
TRBJ2-7 | TRBV10-3 | CAISEPQGTYEQYF
TRBJ2-7 | TRBV30 | CAWSVEVDLGGTYEQYF
TRBJ1-3 | TRBV3-1/TRBV3-2 | CASSLLDSGNTIYF
TRBJ2-7 | TRBV3-1/TRBV3-2 | CASTIDLAGGSEQYF
TRBJ1-2 | TRBV6-5 | CASRPGQVNYGYTF
TRBJ1-2 | TRBV4-1 | CASSQAGLTVNYGYTF
TRBJ1-2 | TRBV2 | CASCGQGPEGYTF
TRBJ2-2 | TRBV29-1 | CSALLNTGELFF
TRBJ1-1 | TRBV19 | CASSPPGWEDTEAFF
TRBJ2-7 | TRBV27 | CASSAYPGTSAASYEQYF
TRBJ1-1 | TRBV18 | CASSPGQRILNTEAFF
TRBJ1-5 | TRBV24-1 | CATSDLTTGGAQHF
TRBJ2-1 | TRBV6-5 | CASSSLAGGSDEQFF
TRBJ2-3 | TRBV4-1 | CASSPSLAGGVDTQYF
TRBJ2-1 | TRBV7-2 | CASSSSWTDYNEQFF